The 20 T cell receptor beta chains listed next were all sequenced from one sample in a study of T cells after posttransplantation cyclophosphamide. TCRdb's table, derived via immunoSEQ multiplex PCR, lists solely in-frame clones and lacks some. The data show fewer than 60,000 clones, with 94% seen just once and about 3% held by the top ten. The sequenced sample was PBMCs. These receptor sequences come from a woman aged 25 to 39 in good health and a related stem cell transplant donor.

The chain is built from TRBV6-1 and TRBJ2-2; D perhaps matches TRBD1 (5 bases). The CDR3 is 15 residues long. The V end was cut by 1 base, the J end by 3 bases, with 9 bases between. Germline assignment: CDR1 MNHNS and CDR2 SASEGT. The CDR3 protein is CASSEVGPDTGELFF. CDR3 nucleotide sequence: TGTGCCAGCAGTGAAGTGGGGCCTGACACCGGGGAGCTGTTTTTT.

V gene TRBV7-8 combines with J gene TRBJ1-1, with D perhaps TRBD1 (5 bases). Looked up from germline, CDR1 is SGHVS and CDR2 is FQNEAQ. The ends were cut back, 5 bases at V and 5 bases at J, with 18 bases in the middle. This CDR3 has 15 amino acids. The CDR3 loop is CASSLRGTVWTEAFF. In nucleotides, the CDR3 is TGTGCCAGCAGCCTTAGGGGCACAGTGTGGACTGAAGCTTTCTTT. Full variable domain (outside the CDR3, taken from reference TRBV7-8 and TRBJ1-1): GAGVSQSPRYKVAKRGQDVALRCDPISGHVSLFWYQQALGQGPEFLTYFQNEAQLDKSGLPSDRFFAERPEGSVSTLKIQRTQQEDSAVYLCASSLRGTVWTEAFFGQGTRLTVV.

The V gene is TRBV29-1, the J gene TRBJ1-1; 10 bases fit TRBD1. The CDR3 sequence is 14 residues long. CDR1 is SQVTM and CDR2 is ANQGSEA in the germline V gene. The junction had 3 bases not matched to a gene; V was cut back by 2 bases and J by 3 bases. The CDR3 loop is CSVERQGADTEAFF. As DNA, the CDR3 is TGCAGCGTTGAACGACAGGGGGCGGACACTGAAGCTTTCTTT.

This chain connects TRBV2 to TRBJ2-5; 11 bases line up with TRBD2. The CDR3 has 15 residues. The V gene end was trimmed by 6 bases and the J gene end by 2 bases; junction bases not matched to a gene: 5. Germline-derived CDR1 and CDR2 are SNHLY and FYNNEI. The CDR3 nucleotides read TGTGCCAGCAGGCTAGCGGGGGGCCTACAAGAGACCCAGTACTTC. Translated, it gives CASRLAGGLQETQYF.

This sequence joins TRBV28 and TRBJ1-2; D call uncertain. Germline V gene lookup returns CDR1 MDHEN and CDR2 SYDVKM. Trimming took 6 bases from V and 5 from J, leaving 7 bases between them. The CDR3 is made up of 11 amino acids. The CDR3 sequence: CASRTGYGYTF. The CDR3 coding sequence is TGTGCCAGCAGAACGGGATATGGCTACACCTTC.

This clone showed up just once. V usage is TRBV9 and J usage is TRBJ2-2, with TRBD2 matching over 8 bases. V trimming: 0 bases; J trimming: 7 bases; junction bases outside the gene matches: 8. Germline-derived CDR1 and CDR2 are SGDLS and YYNGEE. The CDR3 consists of 16 residues. The CDR3 region is CASSVARGGPFGELFF. Here the CDR3 DNA reads TGTGCCAGCAGCGTAGCTCGGGGGGGCCCTTTCGGGGAGCTGTTTTTT.

This clone was seen a few times. This rearrangement joins TRBV19 to TRBJ1-5; the match to TRBD1 covers 10 bases. This CDR3 spans 15 amino acids. J lost 4 bases, V lost 4 bases, and 4 bases had no gene match. The germline CDR1 and CDR2 sequences are LNHDA and SQIVND (reference sequence). The CDR3 sequence is CASSTDRGLNQPQHF. CDR3 nucleotides: TGTGCCAGTAGTACCGACAGGGGGCTGAATCAGCCCCAGCATTTT.

The V gene is TRBV13, the J gene TRBJ2-1; 7 bases fit TRBD1. The CDR3 is 15 residues long. Germline-derived CDR1 and CDR2 are PRHDT and FYEKMQ (reference sequence). V trimming: 0 bases; J trimming: 6 bases; junction bases outside the gene matches: 5. The CDR3 DNA sequence: TGTGCCAGCAGCTTAGGTAAGGGGGCTCTCAATGAGCAGTTCTTC. Translation gives CASSLGKGALNEQFF.

V and J are TRBV6-1 and TRBJ1-5, with D unclear. The V end lost 8 bases, the J end lost 7 bases, and 18 bases lay between the germline ends. This CDR3 is built from 14 residues. The germline V gene has CDR1 MNHNS and CDR2 SASEGT. In DNA form, the CDR3 reads TGTGCCAGCCAATGGAGAGGAGGATGGCAGCCCCAGCATTTT. Translation: CASQWRGGWQPQHF.

CDR3 sequence (DNA): TGTGCCAGCAGTTTAGGGCCCAGGGGCACTGAAGCTTTCTTT. Protein sequence: CASSLGPRGTEAFF. The chain carries TRBV27 and TRBJ1-1, with a weak D call TRBD1 (6 bases). CDR3 length: 14 residues. In germline, CDR1 is MNHEY, CDR2 SMNVEV (reference sequence). The V end lost 2 bases, the J end lost 4 bases, and 11 bases lay between the germline ends.

The chain uses TRBV10-3 and TRBJ2-1; 7 nucleotides agree with TRBD1. The ends lost 0 bases at V and 5 bases at J; junction bases unmatched: 10. CDR1 ENHRY and CDR2 SYGVKD come from the germline V gene. CDR3 length equals 17 residues. The CDR3 region has the DNA TGTGCCATCAGTGAGTCGACAGGGTTGAAAGGGGACAATGAGCAGTTCTTC. Translation: CAISESTGLKGDNEQFF.

V and J are TRBV7-2 and TRBJ1-5; perhaps TRBD1 as D (5 bases). CDR3 length equals 16 residues. Germline CDR1 reads SGHTA; CDR2 reads FQGNSA. The V gene lost 0 bases and the J gene lost 4 bases, with 13 bases spanning the gap. The CDR3 loop reads CASSLAPGIINQPQHF. CDR3 coding DNA: TGTGCCAGCAGCTTAGCCCCAGGGATTATAAATCAGCCCCAGCATTTT.

The chain links TRBV20-1 to TRBJ2-5; tentative D call: TRBD2 (6 bases). This CDR3 region has 11 residues. Germline V gives CDR1 DFQATT, CDR2 SNEGSKA (reference sequence). V was pared by 2 bases and J by 7 bases, with 8 bases between. The CDR3, as DNA: TGCAGTGCTAGACCCGGGGGGACCCAGTACTTC. It specifies CSARPGGTQYF.

The chain recombines TRBV6-5 with TRBJ1-1; 8 nucleotides line up with TRBD1. There are 16 residues in the CDR3. CDR1 MNHEY and CDR2 SVGAGI come from the germline V gene. The V and J ends lost 3 bases and 3 bases, in that order; junction bases with no gene match: 9. CDR3 DNA: TGTGCCAGCAGTTATCTCCCACAGGGGGGGGACACTGAAGCTTTCTTT. Encoded protein: CASSYLPQGGDTEAFF.

The chain carries TRBV7-9 and TRBJ1-1; weak D call: TRBD1 (6 bases). V gave up 0 bases and J gave up 5 bases, with 13 bases separating them. Germline assignment: CDR1 SEHNR and CDR2 FQNEAQ (reference sequence). The CDR3 is 15 residues long. The CDR3 here is CASSLAAGARTEAFF. DNA of the CDR3: TGTGCCAGCAGCTTAGCCGCAGGGGCGAGAACTGAAGCTTTCTTT.

J is TRBJ1-1 and V is TRBV7-2; the D gene is possibly TRBD1 (5 bases). Germline lookup yields CDR1 SGHTA and CDR2 FQGNSA. The length of the CDR3 is 14 residues. V gave up 4 bases and J gave up 4 bases, with 13 bases separating them. The CDR3 protein is CASSWPRQSTEAFF. The CDR3 DNA reads TGTGCCAGCAGCTGGCCGAGACAGTCCACTGAAGCTTTCTTT.

This chain links TRBV7-9 with TRBJ2-2, with D perhaps TRBD1 (6 bases). CDR1 and CDR2 (germline): SEHNR, FQNEAQ (reference sequence). V shed 5 bases and J shed 1 base, with 11 bases lying between them. CDR3 length equals 15 residues. This chain's CDR3 is CASSPRGRNTGELFF. For the CDR3, the DNA is TGTGCCAGCAGCCCTAGGGGGAGGAACACCGGGGAGCTGTTTTTT. Based on the CDR3 plus reference TRBV7-9 and TRBJ2-2, the full variable domain is DTGVSQNPRHKITKRGQNVTFRCDPISEHNRLYWYRQTLGQGPEFLTYFQNEAQLEKSRLLSDRFSAERPKGSFSTLEIQRTEQGDSAMYLCASSPRGRNTGELFFGEGSRLTVL.

This chain links TRBV11-2 with TRBJ1-4; possible D gene TRBD1, 5 bases. From germline, CDR1 is SGHAT and CDR2 FQNNGV. CDR3 length: 15 amino acids. The V end was cut by 6 bases, the J end by 5 bases, with 16 bases between. The chain's CDR3 is CASRDRAAGNEKLFF. As DNA, the CDR3 is TGTGCCAGCAGGGACCGGGCGGCAGGGAATGAAAAACTGTTTTTT.

This clone was found once. The gene calls are TRBV4-3 and TRBJ2-3, with 7 bases aligning to TRBD2. The ends lost 0 bases at V and 3 bases at J; junction bases unmatched: 6. Per the germline V gene, CDR1 is LGHNA and CDR2 is YSLEER. The CDR3 contains 16 residues. CDR3 residues: CASSQDGGDRTDTQYF. Written as DNA, the CDR3 is TGCGCCAGCAGCCAAGATGGGGGGGATAGGACAGATACGCAGTATTTT.

The chain employs TRBV29-1 and TRBJ2-1; 7 nucleotides agree with TRBD1. Germline assignment: CDR1 SQVTM and CDR2 ANQGSEA. The CDR3 runs to 14 residues. With 7 bases clipped from V and 2 bases from J, the junction kept 8 bases outside the gene matches. CDR3 loop: CSGDTGVPYNEQFF. The CDR3 DNA is TGCAGCGGTGATACAGGGGTCCCCTACAATGAGCAGTTCTTC.